A single TCR beta chain is shown here with its context. The sample comes from a study of shared clonotypes between healthy human individuals. The CDR3 sequence is 14 residues long. Trimming left V 3 bases short and J 8 bases short, with 16 bases between. Per germline, CDR1 KGHSH and CDR2 LQKENI. Profiled with immunoSEQ multiplex PCR; TCRdb holds only in-frame clones, not every one. The table has about 520,000 clones, approximately 78% seen once. Sample: PBMCs. This sequence originates from a woman aged 35 to 49 in good health. Some clones in this sample may be carry-over from other donors' samples. The chain recombines TRBV18 with TRBJ1-1; weak D call: TRBD1 (6 bases). CDR3 amino acids: CASSPLWTRGEAFF. CDR3 coding DNA: TGTGCCAGCTCACCCTTATGGACAAGGGGGGAAGCTTTCTTT. The full variable domain, its missing parts supplied by reference TRBV18 and TRBJ1-1, is NAGVMQNPRHLVRRRGQEARLRCSPMKGHSHVYWYRQLPEEGLKFMVYLQKENIIDESGMPKERFSAEFPKEGPSILRIQQVVRGDSAAYFCASSPLWTRGEAFFGQGTRLTVV.